This T cell receptor beta chain was sequenced in a study of cytomegalovirus exposure and HLA in healthy donors. Germline lookup yields CDR1 SGDLS and CDR2 YYNGEE. V shed 3 bases, J shed 1 base, and the junction held 5 bases outside the gene matches. The CDR3 length is 16 residues. About this clone itself: Its antigen is undetermined.

PCR amplification relied on 60 Vbeta primers (plus 13 Jbeta primers). Assay: immunoSEQ multiplex PCR; the TCRdb copy retains only in-frame clones and omits some. The sample lists about 81,000 clones; around 80% were seen once. Overall study findings and caveats: Investigators reported 150 to 200 TCR beta chains as tied to cytomegalovirus. An analysis was carried out at a later point. It showed that HLA-associated TCR beta chains were more clonally expanded than equally common non-associated chains. Further analysis was carried out later, and it showed several of the most significant clusters appearing linked to common viral pathogens.

The sequenced sample was PBMCs. The sequence was obtained from a man aged 50 to 59 in good health and CMV-seropositive. The chain carries TRBV9 and TRBJ2-2, with 8 bases lining up with TRBD2. CDR3 sequence (DNA): TGTGCCAGCAGCGACCTACTAGCGGAGAACACCGGGGAGCTGTTTTTT. Protein: CASSDLLAENTGELFF.